This TCR beta chain is from a study of T-cell reconstitution after alpha-beta-depleted transplantation in children. The study's findings and limits: One year after transplant, T-cell counts and diversity came mostly from newly produced T cells.

The CDR3 is 16 amino acids. V lost 5 bases to trimming and J lost 7 bases; unmatched junction nucleotides: 15. CDR1 PRHDT and CDR2 FYEKMQ come from the germline V gene (reference sequence). Unique molecular identifiers tagged the TCRbeta library. In TCRdb, the PCR reads were re-called with MiXCR into one record per CDR3 protein. The sample consists of 800,000 to 1,000,000 distinct CDR3 sequences, about 30% of them appearing once. This clonotype appeared a few times. Its antigen is not identified. V and J are TRBV13 and TRBJ1-1; 8 bases map to TRBD1. This clonotype was obtained from a boy less than two years old who had a stem cell transplant for SCID, so the T cells may come from the graft donor. This specimen was PBMCs, mostly from graft donor cells, taken 360 days after TCRalphabeta/CD19-depleted stem cell transplant. This CDR3 is CASSELGGGQGFEAFF. In DNA, the CDR3 is TGTGCCAGCAGCGAACTGGGAGGCGGACAGGGCTTTGAAGCTTTCTTT. Full variable domain (outside the CDR3, taken from reference TRBV13 and TRBJ1-1): AAGVIQSPRHLIKEKRETATLKCYPIPRHDTVYWYQQGPGQDPQFLISFYEKMQSDKGSIPDRFSAQQFSDYHSELNMSSLELGDSALYFCASSELGGGQGFEAFFGQGTRLTVV.